These T cell receptor beta chains were read from a single sample in a study of Ad26.COV2.S vaccination and SARS-CoV-2 variants. Repertoires were generated with immunoSEQ multiplex PCR, while TCRdb's copy carries only in-frame clones and drops some. The sample lists about 350,000 clones, roughly 84% seen once, with 2.5% to 3.5% in the top ten. The sequenced sample was peripheral blood, obtained in a trial of Ad26.COV2.S vaccine versus placebo. The receptors were gathered from a person aged 18 to 59 who received the Ad26.COV2.S COVID-19 vaccine or a placebo. Both conserved end residues are part of each CDR3. The D gene is left open where the match is weak. Clone size is given for some rows only: seen once, a few or many times, or a class if the clone is expanded.

TRBV3-1/TRBV3-2	.	TRBJ1-3	.	CASSQGTRGNTIYF	TGTGCCAGCAGCCAAGGGACCAGGGGAAACACCATATATTTT
TRBV6-6	.	TRBJ1-1	.	CASRPSGVTEAFF	TGTGCCAGCAGACCATCGGGGGTTACTGAAGCTTTCTTT
TRBV6-5	.	TRBJ2-2	once	CASSLISGNTGELFF	TGTGCCAGCAGTTTGATCTCCGGAAACACCGGGGAGCTGTTTTTT
TRBV5-1	.	TRBJ1-1	.	CASSLAPDVNTEAFF	TGCGCCAGCAGCTTAGCCCCGGATGTGAACACTGAAGCTTTCTTT
TRBV2	TRBD1	TRBJ2-7	.	CASSGREYRGSEQYF	TGTGCCAGCAGTGGCCGGGAATACAGGGGGTCCGAGCAGTACTTC
TRBV7-9	TRBD1	TRBJ2-7	.	CASSLRTGKVYEQYF	TGTGCCAGCAGCCTAAGGACAGGGAAGGTCTACGAGCAGTACTTC
TRBV6-4	.	TRBJ2-6	.	CASSDSRGGANVLTF	TGTGCCAGCAGTGACTCCCGAGGGGGGGCCAACGTCCTGACTTTC
TRBV4-3	.	TRBJ1-5	.	CASSQAIGNQPQHF	TGCGCCAGCAGCCAAGCGATCGGGAATCAGCCCCAGCATTTT
TRBV7-2	TRBD2	TRBJ2-5	.	CASSPVRLAGQETQYF	TGTGCCAGCAGCCCGGTTAGACTAGCGGGGCAAGAGACCCAGTACTTC
TRBV10-2	TRBD2	TRBJ2-7	.	CATKASSGSYEQYF	TGCGCCACAAAGGCCTCTAGCGGCTCCTACGAGCAGTACTTC
TRBV19	TRBD1	TRBJ1-2	.	CASSTLGQEYGYTF	TGTGCCAGTAGTACCCTGGGACAGGAGTATGGCTACACCTTC
TRBV25-1	.	TRBJ1-3	few	CASSGTSSGNTIYF	TGTGCCAGCAGTGGAACATCGTCTGGAAACACCATATATTTT
TRBV5-6	.	TRBJ1-4	.	CASSLWSTWDFGKLFF	TGTGCCAGCAGCTTGTGGTCGACATGGGATTTCGGAAAACTGTTTTTT